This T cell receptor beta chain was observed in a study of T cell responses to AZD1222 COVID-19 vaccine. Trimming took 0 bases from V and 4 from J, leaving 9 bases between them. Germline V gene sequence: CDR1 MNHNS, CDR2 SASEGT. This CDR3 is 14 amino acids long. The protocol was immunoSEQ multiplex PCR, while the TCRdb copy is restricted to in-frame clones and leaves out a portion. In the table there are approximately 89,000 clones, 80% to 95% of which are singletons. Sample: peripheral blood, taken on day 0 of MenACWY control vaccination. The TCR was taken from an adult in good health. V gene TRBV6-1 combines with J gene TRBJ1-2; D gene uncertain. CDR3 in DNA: TGTGCCAGCAGTGAAGCAGGCCGGAGCTATGGCTACACCTTC. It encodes CASSEAGRSYGYTF.